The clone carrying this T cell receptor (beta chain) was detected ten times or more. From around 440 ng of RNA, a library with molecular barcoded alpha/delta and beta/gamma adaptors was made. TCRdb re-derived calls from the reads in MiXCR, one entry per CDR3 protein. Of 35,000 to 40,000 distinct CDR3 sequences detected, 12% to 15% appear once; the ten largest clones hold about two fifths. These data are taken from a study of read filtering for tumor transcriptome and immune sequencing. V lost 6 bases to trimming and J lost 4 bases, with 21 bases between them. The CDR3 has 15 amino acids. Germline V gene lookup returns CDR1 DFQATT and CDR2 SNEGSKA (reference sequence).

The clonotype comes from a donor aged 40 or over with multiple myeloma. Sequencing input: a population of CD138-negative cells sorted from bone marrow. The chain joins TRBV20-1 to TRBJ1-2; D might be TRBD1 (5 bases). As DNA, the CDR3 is TGCAGTGCCCAGAGTTTGGGTGCCAGGGCCTATGGCTACACCTTC. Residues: CSAQSLGARAYGYTF.